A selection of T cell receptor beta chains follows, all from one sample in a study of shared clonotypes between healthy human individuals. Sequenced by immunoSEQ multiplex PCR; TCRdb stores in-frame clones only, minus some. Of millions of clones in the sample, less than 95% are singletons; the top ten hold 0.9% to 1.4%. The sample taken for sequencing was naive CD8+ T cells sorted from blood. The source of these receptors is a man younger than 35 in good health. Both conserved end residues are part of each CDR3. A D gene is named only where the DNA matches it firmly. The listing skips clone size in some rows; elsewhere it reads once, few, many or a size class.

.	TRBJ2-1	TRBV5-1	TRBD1	TGCGCCAGCAGCTCGACAGGGGGGGATGAGCAGTTCTTC	CASSSTGGDEQFF
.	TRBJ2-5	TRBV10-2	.	TGCGCCAGCCTAAGGTACAGGGCGGGAGAGACCCAGTACTTC	CASLRYRAGETQYF
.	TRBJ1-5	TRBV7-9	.	TGTGCCAGTGACCGGGGGGAGGGTCCCCAGCATTTT	CASDRGEGPQHF
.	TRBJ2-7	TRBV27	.	TGTGCCAGCAGTTTACTGGGGGACGCCGACGAGCAGTACTTC	CASSLLGDADEQYF
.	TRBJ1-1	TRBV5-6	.	TGTGCCAGCAGCTTGGAGAGGAACACTGAAGCTTTCTTT	CASSLERNTEAFF
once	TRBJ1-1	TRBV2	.	TGTGCCAGCAGTGACACAGGGAACACTGAAGCTTTCTTT	CASSDTGNTEAFF
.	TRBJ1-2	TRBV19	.	TGTGCCAGTAGTACAGGGCTGGATGGCTACACCTTC	CASSTGLDGYTF
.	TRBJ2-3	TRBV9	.	TGTGCCAGCAGCGTTAGTCCACGGAGCCATGGGGATACGCAGTATTTT	CASSVSPRSHGDTQYF
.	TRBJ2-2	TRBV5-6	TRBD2	TGTGCAGGGTCCAGCGGGAGAGTCACCGGGGAGCTGTTTTTT	CAGSSGRVTGELFF
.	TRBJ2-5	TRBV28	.	TGTGCCAGCAGTTTATTAGGGGAACAGGGAGAGACCCAGTACTTC	CASSLLGEQGETQYF
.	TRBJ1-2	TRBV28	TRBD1	TGTGCCAGCAGTTTAAGGGGCATCAGGGGGCTGGACTACACCTTC	CASSLRGIRGLDYTF
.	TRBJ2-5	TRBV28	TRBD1	TGTGCCAGCAGTGCCCAGGGGGATTGGGGGACCCAGTACTTC	CASSAQGDWGTQYF
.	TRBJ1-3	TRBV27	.	TGTGCCAGCAGTTTAGGAGTCAACTCTGGAAACACCATATATTTT	CASSLGVNSGNTIYF
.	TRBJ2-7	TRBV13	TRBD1	TGTGCCAGCAGCATGGGACAGGGGGCTACCTACGAGCAGTACTTC	CASSMGQGATYEQYF
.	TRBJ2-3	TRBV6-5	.	TGTGCCAGCAGTTACGGGGTTGCAGATACGCAGTATTTT	CASSYGVADTQYF
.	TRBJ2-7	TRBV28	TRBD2	TGTGCCAGCAGTTTACGGGGGGGAAGCGGGGAGCAGTACTTC	CASSLRGGSGEQYF
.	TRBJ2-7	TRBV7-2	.	TGTGCCAGCAGCCTCAGGACCGATATGTTTGCCCACTTC	CASSLRTDMFAHF
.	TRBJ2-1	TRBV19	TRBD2	TGTGCCAGTAGTACCCGACTAGCGGGGGGTGAATACAATGAGCAGTTCTTC	CASSTRLAGGEYNEQFF
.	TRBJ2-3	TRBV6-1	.	TGTGCCAGCAGGGCGCATCTCACAGATACGCAGTATTTT	CASRAHLTDTQYF
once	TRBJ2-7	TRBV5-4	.	TGTGCCAGCAGCTTGGGGGACTTGGCCTACGAGCAGTACTTC	CASSLGDLAYEQYF
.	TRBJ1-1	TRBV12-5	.	TGTGCTAGTTGCCAGTACGATAACACTGAAGCTTTCTTT	CASCQYDNTEAFF
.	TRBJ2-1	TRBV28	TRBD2	TGTGCCACCAGAGGACTAGCCCCCAGGTACTACAATGAGCAGTTCTTC	CATRGLAPRYYNEQFF
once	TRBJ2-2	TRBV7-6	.	TGTGCCAGCAGCTTACTTAGCGGGAACACCGGGGAGCTGTTTTTT	CASSLLSGNTGELFF
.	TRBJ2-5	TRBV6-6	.	TGTGCCAGCAGTCTCCAAGGGGGGGCCCAAGAGACCCAGTACTTC	CASSLQGGAQETQYF
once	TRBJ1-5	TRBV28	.	TGTGCCAGCCGCCGGGGAAGCAATCAGCCCCAGCATTTT	CASRRGSNQPQHF
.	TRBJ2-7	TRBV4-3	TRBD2	TGCGCCAGCAGCCAGGGGACTAGCGGGTTCTACGAGCAGTACTTC	CASSQGTSGFYEQYF
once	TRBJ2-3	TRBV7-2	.	TGTGCCAGCAGCTTAGATAACCTAGCCGAAGAAACAGATACGCAGTATTTT	CASSLDNLAEETDTQYF
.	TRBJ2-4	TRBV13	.	TGTGCCAGCAGCCCATCGGGACTTAAAAACATTCAGTACTTC	CASSPSGLKNIQYF
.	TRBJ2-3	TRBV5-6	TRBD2	TGTGCCAGCAGCTTTTGGCGGGAGAACACAGATACGCAGTATTTT	CASSFWRENTDTQYF
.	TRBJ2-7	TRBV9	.	TGTGCCAGCAGCGTAGGGTGGGGCCCCTACGAGCAGTACTTC	CASSVGWGPYEQYF
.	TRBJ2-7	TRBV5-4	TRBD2	TGTGCCAGCAGCTTAGGAGCGGGAGGGGGCTACGAGCAGTACTTC	CASSLGAGGGYEQYF
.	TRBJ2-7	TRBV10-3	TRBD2	TGTGCCATCAGTGACCTCTCTAGCGGGAGGACCTACGAGCAGTACTTC	CAISDLSSGRTYEQYF
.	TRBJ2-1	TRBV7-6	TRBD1	TGTGCCAGCAGCTGGACAGGGGGCAATGAGCAGTTCTTC	CASSWTGGNEQFF
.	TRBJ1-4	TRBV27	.	TGTGCCAGCAGTTCGATTTCAACTAATGAAAAACTGTTTTTT	CASSSISTNEKLFF
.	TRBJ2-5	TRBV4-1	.	TGCGCCAGCAGCCAGGGGGACGGCTCAGTCCAAGAGACCCAGTACTTC	CASSQGDGSVQETQYF
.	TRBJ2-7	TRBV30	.	TGTGCCTGGAGTGTATTCGGGGACTACGAGCAGTACTTC	CAWSVFGDYEQYF
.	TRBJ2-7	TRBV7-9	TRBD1	TGTGCCAGCAGCCCGGGACAGGCCCCCTACGAGCAGTACTTC	CASSPGQAPYEQYF
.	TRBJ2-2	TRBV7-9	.	TGTGCCAGCAGCCCCGGGACCGCCGCGAACACCGGGGAGCTGTTTTTT	CASSPGTAANTGELFF
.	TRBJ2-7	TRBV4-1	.	TGCGCCAGCAGCCAAGTGTCAAGCGACGAGCAGTACTTC	CASSQVSSDEQYF
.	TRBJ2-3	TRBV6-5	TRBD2	TGTGCCAGCAGTTACTCACTAGCGGGCACAGATACGCAGTATTTT	CASSYSLAGTDTQYF